Below are 29 T cell receptor beta chains sequenced from a single sample in a study of breast tumors, draining lymph nodes, adjacent tissues. TCRdb used MiXCR to reprocess the multiplex PCR reads, holding one entry per CDR3 protein. This sample has fewer than 300,000 distinct CDR3 sequences, with approximately 31% found just once. The lymph nodes were axillary draining lymph nodes from breast cancer patients. Material for sequencing was axillary lymph node tissue. The receptors come from a female donor with breast cancer. Some clones in this sample may be carry-over from other donors' samples.

Concerning this clonotype: Relative to the germline gene, one junction end is altered; a read error may explain this. This chain connects TRBV7-9 to TRBJ2-5, with TRBD2 matching 8 bases. The CDR3 consists of 14 residues. Germline CDR1 is SEHNR and CDR2 is FQNEAQ (reference sequence). CDR3 loop: CASGQRAGVETQYF. The CDR3 DNA is TGCGCCAGCGGCCAAAGAGCGGGAGTTGAGACCCAGTACTTC.

This clonotype has only a few counts. The chain carries TRBV27 and TRBJ2-1; no clear D. Germline V gene sequence: CDR1 MNHEY, CDR2 SMNVEV (reference sequence). Between the trimmed V and J ends, which lost 2 bases and 5 bases, there was a span of 13 bases. The CDR3 runs 15 residues. CDR3 sequence (DNA): TGTGCCAGCAGTTTAAGGCGGAGAGGCAACAATGAGCAGTTCTTC. This codes for CASSLRRRGNNEQFF.

As concerns this clonotype: A much larger clonotype is one base distant, so this may be a read error. Since no conserved phenylalanine or tryptophan closes the CDR3, a read error is the likely cause. The chain joins TRBV7-9 to TRBJ2-7, with D unresolved. Germline V gene sequence: CDR1 SEHNR, CDR2 FQNEAQ (reference sequence). The CDR3 spans 12 residues. Trimming removed 6 bases from V and 3 bases from J, with 9 bases in between. The CDR3 sequence is CASSYSNYEQYL. CDR3 DNA sequence: TGTGCCAGCAGTTACTCGAACTACGAGCAGTACCTC.

The table lists this clonotype with many counts. The chain is built from TRBV30 and TRBJ1-6; 10 bases align to TRBD1. Germline CDR1 GTSNPN, CDR2 SVGIG (reference sequence). V lost 5 bases and J lost 8; bases outside the gene matches: 6. The CDR3 covers 14 residues. CDR3 nucleotides: TGTGCCTGGGGTAGGACAGGGGGTTATTCACCCCTCCACTTT. Its protein product is CAWGRTGGYSPLHF.

Ten or more counts support this clonotype. The rearrangement joins TRBV7-9 to TRBJ2-1; TRBD2 aligns across 9 bases. Germline CDR1 and CDR2: SEHNR and FQNEAQ (reference sequence). Trimming took 5 bases from V and 9 from J; bases not matched to a gene: 11. This CDR3 has 15 amino acids. CDR3 DNA sequence: TGTGCCAGCAGCCCGACTAGCGGATCCCTGGGTGAGCAGTTCTTC. Protein: CASSPTSGSLGEQFF. Together with reference TRBV7-9 and TRBJ2-1, the CDR3 gives the full variable domain: DTGVSQNPRHKITKRGQNVTFRCDPISEHNRLYWYRQTLGQGPEFLTYFQNEAQLEKSRLLSDRFSAERPKGSFSTLEIQRTEQGDSAMYLCASSPTSGSLGEQFFGPGTRLTVL.

This rearrangement joins TRBV20-1 to TRBJ1-2; 7 bases are shared with TRBD1. Germline CDR1 reads DFQATT; CDR2 reads SNEGSKA (reference sequence). V was pared by 5 bases and J by 0 bases, with 3 bases of the junction left unmatched. The CDR3 spans 13 residues. CDR3 DNA sequence: TGCAGTGCTTCAGGGGGGGCTAACTATGGCTACACCTTC. It encodes CSASGGANYGYTF.

This clonotype has more than one count but fewer than ten. This chain's CDR3 is CASSQGAGFYNSPLHF. Here the CDR3 DNA reads TGTGCCAGCAGCCAGGGCGCGGGGTTCTATAATTCACCCCTCCACTTT. The chain links TRBV7-9 to TRBJ1-6; a possible D gene is TRBD1 (5 bases). The V gene's germline CDR1 is SEHNR and CDR2 FQNEAQ (reference sequence). Trimming stripped 5 bases from V and 3 bases from J, with 14 bases between. The CDR3 is 16 amino acids.

This clonotype was found many times. The junction departs from the called germline gene at one end, perhaps through a read error. V is TRBV7-8 and J is TRBJ2-5, with D maybe TRBD2 (6 bases). The CDR3 is made up of 15 amino acids. Germline loops: CDR1 SGHVS, CDR2 FQNEAQ. The CDR3, as DNA: TGTGCCAGCAGCTTAGCCCTACTAGCAGAAGAGACCCAGCACTTC. Translating it yields CASSLALLAEETQHF.

The sample holds many counts of this clonotype. The rearrangement links TRBV19 to TRBJ1-4, with unresolved D. The CDR3 length is 16 residues. Germline assignment: CDR1 LNHDA and CDR2 SQIVND (reference sequence). With 6 bases removed from V and 0 bases from J, the gap between germline ends came to 14 bases. In DNA, the CDR3 is TGTGCCAGTAGGCCCCGTGGGCGAACAACTAATGAAAAACTGTTTTTT. This encodes CASRPRGRTTNEKLFF.

This clonotype was counted at least ten times. CDR3 sequence: CASSIDGLAGDTQYF. The CDR3, as DNA: TGTGCCAGTAGTATAGATGGCCTAGCGGGAGATACGCAGTATTTT. V usage is TRBV19 and J usage is TRBJ2-3; 8 bases map to TRBD2. With V trimmed by 0 bases and J by 5 bases, 4 bases remained unmatched. This CDR3 comprises 15 residues. CDR1 and CDR2 (germline): LNHDA, SQIVND (reference sequence).

This rearrangement joins TRBV2 to TRBJ2-3; D remains unclear. Germline CDR1 is SNHLY and CDR2 is FYNNEI. Trimming cost V 1 base and J 8 bases, with 10 bases left between them. The CDR3 runs to 13 residues. CDR3 sequence: CASSEVSWGTQYF. CDR3 bases: TGTGCCAGCAGTGAAGTATCTTGGGGTACGCAGTATTTT.

The chain employs TRBV20-1 and TRBJ2-7, with D perhaps matching TRBD2 (7 bases). Germline V gene sequence: CDR1 DFQATT, CDR2 SNEGSKA (reference sequence). The CDR3 runs 14 residues. Trimming pared 0 bases from V and 6 bases from J, leaving 15 bases between. CDR3 nucleotides: TGCAGTGCTAGAGAAGGGGCGGGGGCCTCCGAGCAGTACTTC. Translated: CSAREGAGASEQYF.

The V call is TRBV19, the J call TRBJ1-5; perhaps TRBD1 as D (6 bases). The CDR3 has 17 amino acids. Germline CDR1 LNHDA, CDR2 SQIVND (reference sequence). Trimming left V 1 base short and J 0 bases short, with 13 bases between. The CDR3 coding sequence is TGTGCCAGTAGTATAGCTGGGGGGGGCCGTAGCAATCAGCCCCAGCATTTT. It specifies CASSIAGGGRSNQPQHF.

This clonotype was detected ten times or more. The J gene is TRBJ2-5, the V gene TRBV19; 9 positions match TRBD2. The CDR3 has 16 amino acids. The germline V gene has CDR1 LNHDA and CDR2 SQIVND (reference sequence). After removal of 6 bases from V and 5 bases from J, the junction contained 13 bases not matched to a gene. The CDR3 nucleotides read TGTGCCAGTAGCCCTAGCGGGGCCGGGGGAGCGGAGACCCAGTACTTC. Protein product: CASSPSGAGGAETQYF.

The rearrangement links TRBV5-1 to TRBJ1-6, with D possibly TRBD1 on 6 matching bases. V lost 0 bases and J 6 bases, leaving 10 bases between the germline ends. Germline CDR1 and CDR2: SGHRS and YFSETQ. CDR3 size: 15 residues. In DNA, the CDR3 is TGCGCCAGCAGCTTGGGAGGACAGATTAATTCACCCCTCCACTTT. Translation: CASSLGGQINSPLHF. The variable domain in full, completed from reference TRBV5-1 and TRBJ1-6, reads KAGVTQTPRYLIKTRGQQVTLSCSPISGHRSVSWYQQTPGQGLQFLFEYFSETQRNKGNFPGRFSGRQFSNSRSEMNVSTLELGDSALYLCASSLGGQINSPLHFGNGTRLTVT.

This clonotype came up many times. The chain employs TRBV2 and TRBJ2-2; 11 bases map to TRBD1. The trim removed 4 bases at V and 4 bases at J, leaving 5 bases unmatched. The germline gives CDR1 SNHLY, CDR2 FYNNEI. The length of the CDR3 is 16 residues. CDR3 loop: CASSGDRGRGTGELFF. The CDR3, as DNA: TGTGCCAGCAGTGGGGACAGGGGGAGAGGCACCGGGGAGCTGTTTTTT.

As concerns this clonotype: Relative to the germline gene, one junction end is altered; a read error may explain this. V and J are TRBV30 and TRBJ2-2, with a tentative D call TRBD2 (5 bases). The CDR3 is 13 residues long. The V gene's germline CDR1 is GTSNPN and CDR2 SVGIG (reference sequence). The CDR3 is CAWSIRGNGELFF. CDR3 bases: TGTGCCTGGAGTATACGAGGGAACGGGGAACTGTTTTTT.

This clonotype occurred many times. CDR3 coding DNA: TGCAGTGCTAGTCCCCGGGACGGATCCTACGAGCAGTACTTC. It specifies CSASPRDGSYEQYF. V gene TRBV20-1 combines with J gene TRBJ2-7; tentatively, D is TRBD1 or TRBD2 (5 bases each). Per germline, CDR1 DFQATT and CDR2 SNEGSKA (reference sequence). The CDR3 contains 14 residues. V dropped 3 bases and J dropped 1 base, with 13 bases sitting between them.

This clonotype was observed at least ten times. The rearrangement joins TRBV20-1 to TRBJ2-2; 7 bases line up with TRBD2. With 5 bases clipped from V and 5 bases from J, the junction kept 8 bases outside the gene matches. The length of the CDR3 is 14 residues. Germline V CDR1 and CDR2: DFQATT, SNEGSKA (reference sequence). CDR3 bases: TGCAGTGCTTCCAGGGCGGGAGATACCGGGGAGCTGTTTTTT. This sequence encodes CSASRAGDTGELFF.

This clonotype was recorded many times. The CDR3 sequence: CATSDSDRGLYEQYF. CDR3 coding DNA: TGTGCCACCAGTGACTCGGACAGGGGGCTCTACGAGCAGTACTTC. The chain recombines TRBV24-1 with TRBJ2-7; 11 nucleotides align to TRBD1. Germline V gives CDR1 KGHDR, CDR2 SFDVKD. After removal of 4 bases from V and 3 bases from J, the junction contained 4 bases not matched to a gene. The CDR3 totals 15 residues.

This clonotype has a count of ten or more. J is TRBJ2-3 and V is TRBV20-1; perhaps D is TRBD1 or TRBD2 (6 bases each). V lost 8 bases, J lost 5 bases, and 17 bases lay in between. Germline V CDR1 and CDR2: DFQATT, SNEGSKA (reference sequence). This CDR3 spans 13 amino acids. The CDR3, as DNA: TGCAGTTCCCCGCCCGGGGGCGGAGATACGCAGTATTTT. It translates to CSSPPGGGDTQYF.

This clonotype was counted ten times or more. This chain joins TRBV2 and TRBJ1-3; D unclear. The germline V gene has CDR1 SNHLY and CDR2 FYNNEI. The CDR3 length is 13 residues. Trimming cost V 5 bases and J 0 bases, with 5 bases left between them. For the CDR3, the DNA is TGTGCCAGCAGTTATATCTCTGGAAACACCATATATTTT. It codes for CASSYISGNTIYF.

This clonotype has ten or more counts. Written as DNA, the CDR3 is TGTGCCAGTAGTATAGTGGTGGCAGTTATTAGCTCCTACAATGAGCAGTTCTTC. This sequence encodes CASSIVVAVISSYNEQFF. The chain recombines TRBV19 with TRBJ2-1; D not certain. Germline-derived CDR1 and CDR2 are LNHDA and SQIVND (reference sequence). V lost 1 base and J 0 bases, leaving 16 bases between the germline ends. There are 18 residues in the CDR3. The full variable domain, in which reference TRBV19 and TRBJ2-1 provide the parts outside the CDR3, is DGGITQSPKYLFRKEGQNVTLSCEQNLNHDAMYWYRQDPGQGLRLIYYSQIVNDFQKGDIAEGYSVSREKKESFPLTVTSAQKNPTAFYLCASSIVVAVISSYNEQFFGPGTRLTVL.

This clonotype was detected many times. V gene TRBV3-1 combines with J gene TRBJ2-1; 8 nucleotides align to TRBD2. Germline assignment: CDR1 LGHDT and CDR2 YNNKEL (reference sequence). J gave up 6 bases and V 4 bases, and 5 bases lay outside the gene matches. The length of the CDR3 is 14 residues. CDR3 bases: TGTGCCAGCAGCCCGGGACTAGTAACCAATGAGCAGTTCTTC. Translated, it gives CASSPGLVTNEQFF.

The chain's CDR3 is CASSVGGGQGARAQYF. In DNA, the CDR3 is TGTGCCAGCAGCGTAGGGGGGGGACAGGGGGCTCGCGCGCAGTACTTC. The V call is TRBV9, the J call TRBJ2-7, with 12 positions matching TRBD1. Germline values: CDR1 SGDLS, CDR2 YYNGEE. The V gene end was trimmed by 0 bases and the J gene end by 9 bases; junction bases not matched to a gene: 10. The CDR3 sequence is 16 residues long.

The CDR3 sequence is CASSVRGVSGVGGQPQHF. CDR3 sequence (DNA): TGTGCCAGCAGCGTGCGGGGGGTATCCGGGGTCGGGGGCCAGCCCCAGCATTTT. The V and J genes are TRBV5-4 and TRBJ1-5, with a possible D match to TRBD1 (6 bases). V lost 4 bases and J 7 bases, leaving 27 bases between the germline ends. In germline, CDR1 is SGHNT, CDR2 YYREEE (reference sequence). CDR3 size: 18 residues.

The CDR3 protein is CASSVGSGSTDTQYF. As DNA, the CDR3 is TGTGCCAGCAGCGTAGGAAGCGGGAGCACAGATACGCAGTATTTT. V usage is TRBV9 and J usage is TRBJ2-3, with D perhaps TRBD2 (6 bases). Trimming took off 0 bases at V and 0 bases at J, with 8 bases between the two ends. There are 15 residues in the CDR3. The germline V gene has CDR1 SGDLS and CDR2 YYNGEE.

A remark on this clonotype: A read error is possible here, since a much larger clone lies one base away. The rearrangement uses TRBV20-1 and TRBJ1-2; D is uncertain. Germline V CDR1 and CDR2: DFQATT, SNEGSKA (reference sequence). CDR3 length: 12 amino acids. The CDR3 DNA reads TGCAGTGCTATTACGGGTCCCTATGGCTCCACCTTC. This translates into CSAITGPYGSTF.

The chain links TRBV4-3 to TRBJ2-5, with D hard to call. V was pared by 3 bases and J by 9 bases, with 17 bases between. This CDR3 is built from 14 residues. Germline V gene data show CDR1 as LGHNA and CDR2 as YSLEER. CDR3 in amino acids: CASSQDRAMVAQYF. CDR3 bases: TGCGCCAGCAGCCAGGACCGGGCGATGGTGGCCCAGTACTTC.